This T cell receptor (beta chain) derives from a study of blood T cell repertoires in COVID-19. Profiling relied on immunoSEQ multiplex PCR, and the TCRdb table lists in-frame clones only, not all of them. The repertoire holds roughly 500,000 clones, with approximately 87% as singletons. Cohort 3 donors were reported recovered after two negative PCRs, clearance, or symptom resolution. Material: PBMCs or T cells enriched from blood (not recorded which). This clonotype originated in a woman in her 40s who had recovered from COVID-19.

The CDR3 loop is CASSDGQGKYEQYF. In nucleotides, the CDR3 is TGTGCCAGCAGCGATGGACAGGGAAAGTACGAGCAGTACTTC. The chain carries TRBV5-4 and TRBJ2-7, with 8 bases matching TRBD1. There are 14 residues in the CDR3. V lost 4 bases to trimming and J lost 4 bases; unmatched junction nucleotides: 7. From germline, CDR1 is SGHNT and CDR2 YYREEE (reference sequence).